The table lists the clone carrying this T cell receptor (beta chain) with a few counts. These data belong to a study of T-cell reconstitution after alpha-beta-depleted transplantation in children. Unique molecular identifiers were incorporated during preparation of the TCRbeta library. From the PCR reads, TCRdb called clonotypes with MiXCR, one entry per CDR3 protein. In the table there are 250,000 to 350,000 distinct CDR3 sequences, around 20% of which are singletons. The CDR3 sequence is 15 residues long. The V gene lost 1 base and the J gene lost 5 bases, with 15 bases spanning the gap. Germline V gene lookup returns CDR1 MGHRA and CDR2 YSYEKL.

The sequence derives from a male patient younger than 18 who had a stem cell transplant for acute lymphoblastic leukemia, so the T cells may come from the graft donor. The specimen comprised PBMCs, mostly from graft donor cells, sampled 180 days after TCRalphabeta/CD19-depleted stem cell transplant. This chain uses TRBV4-1 with TRBJ2-7; D possibly corresponds to TRBD2 (5 bases). Written as DNA, the CDR3 is TGCGCCAGCAGCCAAGTTTATTGGGGAGCAGACGAGCAGTACTTC. Its protein product is CASSQVYWGADEQYF.